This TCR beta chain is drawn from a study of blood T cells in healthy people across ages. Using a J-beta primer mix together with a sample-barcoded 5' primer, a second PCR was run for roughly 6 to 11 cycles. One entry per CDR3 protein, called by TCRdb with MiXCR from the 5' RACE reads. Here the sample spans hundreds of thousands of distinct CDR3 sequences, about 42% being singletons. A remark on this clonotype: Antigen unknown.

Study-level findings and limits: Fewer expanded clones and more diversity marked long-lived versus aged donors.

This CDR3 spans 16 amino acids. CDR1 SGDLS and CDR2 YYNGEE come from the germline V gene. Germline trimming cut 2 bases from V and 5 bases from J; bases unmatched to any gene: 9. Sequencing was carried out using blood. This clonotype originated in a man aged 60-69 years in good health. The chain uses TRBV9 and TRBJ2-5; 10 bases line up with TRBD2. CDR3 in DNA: TGTGCCAGCAGCGTTCGGGCTAGCGGGGGAGGGGAGACCCAGTACTTC. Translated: CASSVRASGGGETQYF.